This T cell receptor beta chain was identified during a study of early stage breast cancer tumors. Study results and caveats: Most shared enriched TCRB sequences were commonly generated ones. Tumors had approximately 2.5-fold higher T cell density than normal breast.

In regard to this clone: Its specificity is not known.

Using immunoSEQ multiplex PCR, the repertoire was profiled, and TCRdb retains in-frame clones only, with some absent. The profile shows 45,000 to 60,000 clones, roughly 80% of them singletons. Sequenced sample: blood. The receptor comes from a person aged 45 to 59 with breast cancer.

DNA for the CDR3: TGTGCCAGCAGCTTAGATCGTGGGTTACGTGGGAAAGACTACGAGCAGTACTTC. Residues: CASSLDRGLRGKDYEQYF. J is TRBJ2-7 and V is TRBV7-2; D remains ambiguous. V was clipped by 1 base and J by 3 bases, with 22 bases between them. The CDR3 runs 18 residues. CDR1 and CDR2 (germline): SGHTA, FQGNSA.